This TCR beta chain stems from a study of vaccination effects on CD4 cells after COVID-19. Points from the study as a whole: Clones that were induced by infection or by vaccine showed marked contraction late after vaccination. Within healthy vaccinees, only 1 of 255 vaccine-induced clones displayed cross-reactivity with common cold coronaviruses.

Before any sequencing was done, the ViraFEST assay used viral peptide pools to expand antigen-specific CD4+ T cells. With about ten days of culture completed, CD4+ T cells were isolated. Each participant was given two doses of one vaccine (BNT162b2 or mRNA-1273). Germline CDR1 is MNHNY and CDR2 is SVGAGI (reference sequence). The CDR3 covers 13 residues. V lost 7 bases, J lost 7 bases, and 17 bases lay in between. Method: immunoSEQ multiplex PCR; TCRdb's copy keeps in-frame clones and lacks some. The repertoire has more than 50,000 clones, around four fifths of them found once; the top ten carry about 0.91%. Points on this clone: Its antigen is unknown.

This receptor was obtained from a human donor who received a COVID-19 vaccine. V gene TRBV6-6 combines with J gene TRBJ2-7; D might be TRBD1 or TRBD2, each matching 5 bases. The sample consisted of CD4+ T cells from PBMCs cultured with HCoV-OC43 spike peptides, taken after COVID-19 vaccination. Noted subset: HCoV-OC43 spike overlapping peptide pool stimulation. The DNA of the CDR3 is TGTGCCAGCACACCCCCGGGGCGCGGGGAGCAGTACGTC. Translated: CASTPPGRGEQYV.